Reported below is one T cell receptor beta chain. The data were obtained in a study of shared clonotypes between healthy human individuals. Study-level background: Each donor's CD4 naive and CD4 memory cells filled three plates apiece, CD8 naive two, and CD8 memory one.

Sorted subsets were amplified in replicate PCRs using around 220 ng DNA, roughly 30,000 T cell genomes. Sequencing used immunoSEQ multiplex PCR; TCRdb keeps in-frame clones, though not all of them. Of 1.4 million to 1.5 million clones listed, around 97% are singletons. There are 13 residues in the CDR3. Deletions cut 2 bases from V and 8 bases from J, with 9 bases between. From germline, CDR1 is MDHEN and CDR2 SYDVKM. The study separated CD4+ cells into CD45RA+ naive and CD45RA-negative memory subsets. V gene TRBV28 combines with J gene TRBJ2-2; no reliable D call. The sequence derives from a man aged 25-45 years in good health. The sequenced sample was naive CD4+ T cells sorted from blood. The subset denotes: CD45RA+ positively selected. The CDR3 here is CASSLDAWGELFF. Written as DNA, the CDR3 is TGTGCCAGCAGTTTAGATGCTTGGGGGGAGCTGTTTTTT.